This entry concerns a single T cell receptor beta chain. Its antigen is not yet known. One base away there is no much larger clone; base qualities are not given. Trimming costs V 5 bases and J 0 bases, and their ends lie 13 bases apart. The CDR3 holds 15 amino acids from the cysteine to the phenylalanine. CDR3 DNA only is kept here, 45 bases in frame from base 1. The library relied on 5' RACE. Reads for this sample came from an Illumina HiSeq 2000. A universal primer binding site was added through template switching, and the final cDNA carried a unique molecular identifier so that TCR cDNA molecules could be counted accurately. Specific primers in the conserved constant-segment region were used to synthesize first-strand cDNA for the TCR alpha and beta chains. Each cDNA library was double barcoded, with a SMART-Mk sample barcode plus Illumina barcodes, to control for contamination. TruSeq adapter sequences, together with Illumina sample barcodes, were added in two successive PCR steps. Sequencing of the TCR alpha and beta cDNA libraries was done on the Illumina HiSeq platform using custom primers. Per the authors' processing: MiGEC processed the raw reads to extract unique molecular identifiers, while MiXCR was used to determine the CDR3 positions. Recombination models were inferred per individual with the repgenHMM and IGoR tools using an EM algorithm. The analysis of shared clonotypes was done with the tcR package in R, with sharing normalized by the product of cloneset sizes. To study raw recombination free of thymic and clonal selection effects, out-of-frame nonproductive sequences were analyzed. Using fastp trimming at Q25 and MiXCR clonotype assembly, TCRdb reanalyzed the public sequencing data and kept in-frame beta chains. Rows are combined by CDR3 protein, so each entry shows the most common genes and DNA. TCRdb, not the authors, supplied the V and J calls. The sample contains around 480,000 distinct CDR3 sequences, 12% to 15% of them found a single time. The top ten constitute around 0.57% of the sample.

This sample is drawn from a study of identical twins listed by TCRdb under 2016. About the investigation overall: To test whether fetal clonotypes persist, the study used deep sequencing on TCR alpha and beta repertoires from monozygotic twins, unrelated adults of various ages, and cord blood. Replicate twin experiments were performed at different times using different library preparation protocols to rule out contamination.

All donors were healthy Caucasians. Three pairs of female monozygotic twins, all aged about 18 to 30 years, made up the twin cohort. CD4+ and CD8+ T cell populations were isolated with positive isolation kits from Invitrogen. General conclusions and limits of the study: Abundant cord blood beta clonotypes carried fewer insertions; young adult naive repertoires showed a weaker similar trend, while memory repertoires showed none. Excess twin sharing in beta out-of-frame sequences was weaker because fewer shared sequences lowered the signal-to-noise ratio. Invariant T cells such as MAIT and iNKT could partly confound zero-insertion analyses, though diverse VJ usage argued against this for most clonotypes. Recombination models systematically underestimated out-of-frame TCR alpha sharing in monozygotic twins but agreed with sharing between unrelated individuals. Because the same donors could not be followed over many years, the conclusions relied on cross-sectional statistical analysis. Compared with coincidental sharing between unrelated individuals, out-of-frame TCR alpha sequences shared between twins showed an excess of sequences with low generation probability.

This sample was shared with a second study, whose subject was yellow fever vaccine responses in identical twins. The second study, in turn, reports: According to the authors, in identical twins the way T cells responded to vaccination appeared partly convergent and partly personalized. Focusing on identical twins, the study followed the T cell clones that responded to the vaccine, and did so with precision.

The rearrangement joined TRBV12-3 or TRBV12-4 to TRBJ1-1, and possibly TRBD1, on 5 matching bases. This TCR came from a woman aged 18-29 years in good health. The source material was CD4+ T cells sorted from blood. The DNA reads TGTGCCAGCAGTGGGACCCTAGGGGTGAACACTGAAGCTTTCTTT. This codes for CASSGTLGVNTEAFF.